A single sample is the source of the 27 T cell receptor beta chains below, sequenced in a study of blood T cell repertoires in COVID-19. TCRdb keeps only in-frame clones here, not all; method: immunoSEQ multiplex PCR. The sample has around 200,000 clones, about 88% seen once. Sequencing input: peripheral blood. The source is a woman aged 80 or over in a cohort sampled during active or convalescent COVID-19.

The chain has TRBV11-2 and TRBJ1-6; unclear D gene. Germline V gene data show CDR1 as SGHAT and CDR2 as FQNNGV. The CDR3 has 16 amino acids. Trimming took off 3 bases at V and 7 bases at J, with 16 bases between the two ends. CDR3 sequence: CASSFNSRDWNSPLHF. In DNA, the CDR3 is TGTGCCAGCAGCTTTAATTCCCGAGACTGGAATTCACCCCTCCACTTT.

This chain connects TRBV7-6 to TRBJ1-4; a possible D gene is TRBD1 (5 bases). The CDR3 extends over 15 amino acids. V dropped 1 base and J dropped 0 bases, with 6 bases sitting between them. Per germline, CDR1 SGHVS and CDR2 FNYEAQ. CDR3 sequence: CASSLGQPTNEKLFF. CDR3 in DNA: TGTGCCAGCAGCTTAGGACAGCCAACTAATGAAAAACTGTTTTTT.

The sample holds one count of this clone. J is TRBJ1-1 and V is TRBV7-2; 11 positions match TRBD1. The germline gives CDR1 SGHTA, CDR2 FQGNSA. V was clipped by 5 bases and J by 6 bases; unmatched bases: 8. This CDR3 spans 15 amino acids. The CDR3 sequence is CASSPLPGQGAEAFF. CDR3 DNA sequence: TGTGCCAGCAGCCCTCTTCCGGGACAGGGGGCTGAAGCTTTCTTT.

This clone was counted a single time. Additional DNA sequences in this sample encode the identical CDR3. This rearrangement joins TRBV3-1 (or the pseudogene TRBV3-2) to TRBJ1-1; D not certain. This CDR3 is built from 14 residues. The germline V gene encodes CDR1 LGHDT and CDR2 YNNKEL (reference sequence). V lost 1 base and J 2 bases, leaving 8 bases between the germline ends. CDR3 nucleotide sequence: TGTGCCAGCAGCCAAGGAACAGCTAACACTGAAGCTTTCTTT. It translates to CASSQGTANTEAFF.

The chain combines TRBV28 with TRBJ1-4; no clear D. Germline V gene lookup returns CDR1 MDHEN and CDR2 SYDVKM. The CDR3 is 13 residues long. V lost 7 bases and J 6 bases, leaving 12 bases between the germline ends. Here the CDR3 reads CASTNLRDEKLFF. The CDR3 coding sequence is TGTGCCAGCACCAATCTGAGGGATGAAAAACTGTTTTTT.

The chain recombines TRBV27 with TRBJ2-1; 8 nucleotides line up with TRBD1. This CDR3 has 15 residues. V shed 2 bases, J shed 10 bases, and the junction held 10 bases outside the gene matches. Germline V gene data show CDR1 as MNHEY and CDR2 as SMNVEV (reference sequence). The CDR3: CASSLQTGAPMEQFF. The CDR3 nucleotides read TGTGCCAGCAGTTTACAGACAGGGGCCCCCATGGAGCAGTTCTTC.

The chain couples TRBV5-1 to TRBJ1-3; D perhaps matches TRBD1 (6 bases). The germline gives CDR1 SGHRS, CDR2 YFSETQ. The V end lost 4 bases, the J end lost 4 bases, and 12 bases lay between the germline ends. This CDR3 contains 14 residues. CDR3: CASSPGTPGNTIYF. CDR3 nucleotide sequence: TGCGCCAGCAGCCCGGGGACACCCGGAAACACCATATATTTT. Full variable domain (outside the CDR3, taken from reference TRBV5-1 and TRBJ1-3): KAGVTQTPRYLIKTRGQQVTLSCSPISGHRSVSWYQQTPGQGLQFLFEYFSETQRNKGNFPGRFSGRQFSNSRSEMNVSTLELGDSALYLCASSPGTPGNTIYFGEGSWLTVV.

The chain employs TRBV7-9 and TRBJ2-1; possibly TRBD2 for D (6 bases). CDR3 size: 13 residues. Germline-derived CDR1 and CDR2 are SEHNR and FQNEAQ (reference sequence). Trimming cost V 5 bases and J 6 bases, with 11 bases left between them. In DNA form, the CDR3 reads TGTGCCAGCAGCGACGGGAGCCTCAATGAGCAGTTCTTC. Translated: CASSDGSLNEQFF.

CDR3 DNA: TGTGCCAGCAGCTTAGAGACTAGCGCCTACAATGAGCAGTTCTTC. Translated, it gives CASSLETSAYNEQFF. This sequence joins TRBV11-3 and TRBJ2-1, with 8 bases matching TRBD2. The germline gives CDR1 SGHNT, CDR2 YENEEA. V lost 0 bases, J lost 2 bases, and 0 bases stayed unmatched. The CDR3 extends over 15 amino acids.

In this sample, this clone turned up a few times. This sequence joins TRBV3-1 (or the pseudogene TRBV3-2) and TRBJ1-5, with 8 bases lining up with TRBD1. CDR1 is LGHDT, CDR2 YNNKEL, per germline (reference sequence). The CDR3 is made up of 14 amino acids. Trimming cost V 6 bases and J 6 bases; bases outside gene matches: 7. CDR3 nucleotides: TGTGCCAGCAGACAGACAGGGGACGGTCAGCCCCAGCATTTT. Amino acid sequence: CASRQTGDGQPQHF.

The genes are TRBV7-2 and TRBJ1-1; tentative D call: TRBD1 (6 bases). The germline gives CDR1 SGHTA, CDR2 FQGNSA. The ends were cut back, 1 base at V and 1 base at J, with 10 bases in the middle. There are 15 residues in the CDR3. The CDR3 region is CASSLGGGQNTEAFF. CDR3 sequence (DNA): TGTGCCAGCAGCTTAGGGGGGGGGCAGAACACTGAAGCTTTCTTT.

This clone was detected only a few times. This rearrangement joins TRBV6-6 to TRBJ1-2; possible D gene TRBD1, 5 bases. Between the trimmed V and J ends, which lost 2 bases and 5 bases, there was a span of 12 bases. This CDR3 has 14 residues. Germline V gene sequence: CDR1 MNHNY, CDR2 SVGAGI (reference sequence). This CDR3 reads CASSYGQGQYGYTF. The CDR3, as DNA: TGTGCCAGCAGTTACGGGCAGGGTCAGTATGGCTACACCTTC.

The chain links TRBV7-2 to TRBJ2-3, with D uncertain. Trimming cost V 1 base and J 2 bases, with 13 bases left between them. Germline-derived CDR1 and CDR2 are SGHTA and FQGNSA. This CDR3 spans 16 amino acids. CDR3 sequence reads: CASSLDPRVSTDTQYF. The CDR3 DNA sequence: TGTGCCAGCAGCTTAGACCCGCGAGTTTCCACAGATACGCAGTATTTT.

The chain combines TRBV27 with TRBJ2-1; a possible D gene is TRBD2 (5 bases). Trimming shortened V by 3 bases and J by 0 bases, and 21 bases separated the two germline ends. The CDR3 covers 19 residues. CDR1 and CDR2 (germline): MNHEY, SMNVEV (reference sequence). CDR3 in amino acids: CASSFRPSLLVSSYNEQFF. CDR3 nucleotides: TGTGCCAGCAGTTTCCGACCCTCCCTACTAGTTAGCTCCTACAATGAGCAGTTCTTC.

The chain links TRBV4-2 to TRBJ2-4; 10 nucleotides agree with TRBD2. CDR3 length: 14 residues. V lost 1 base and J lost 8; bases outside the gene matches: 2. Germline CDR1 LGHNA, CDR2 YNFKEQ. The CDR3 nucleotides are TGTGCCAGCAGCCAAGGACTAGCGGGTGACATTCAGTACTTC. The encoded protein is CASSQGLAGDIQYF.

The chain has TRBV10-3 and TRBJ1-2; a weak D match, TRBD1 (6 bases). From germline, CDR1 is ENHRY and CDR2 SYGVKD. The V end lost 3 bases, the J end lost 6 bases, and 17 bases lay between the germline ends. The CDR3 spans 15 residues. The CDR3 sequence: CAISDGTQGPNGYTF. CDR3 sequence (DNA): TGTGCCATCAGTGATGGTACACAGGGACCCAATGGCTACACCTTC.

This clone was seen a single time. The chain employs TRBV10-3 and TRBJ2-3; tentative D call: TRBD2 (7 bases). From germline, CDR1 is ENHRY and CDR2 SYGVKD. There are 14 residues in the CDR3. V lost 7 bases and J lost 2, with 13 bases in between. This CDR3 reads CAITRGGLTDTQYF. The CDR3 nucleotides are TGTGCCATCACTAGGGGGGGCCTCACAGATACGCAGTATTTT.

The V and J genes are TRBV27 and TRBJ2-3; TRBD2 aligns across 9 bases. The CDR3 totals 16 residues. Germline loops: CDR1 MNHEY, CDR2 SMNVEV (reference sequence). Trimming cost V 6 bases and J 6 bases; bases outside gene matches: 13. Written as DNA, the CDR3 is TGTGCCAGCAGCCTTCTCGCCGCGGGGGGGCACGATACGCAGTATTTT. Its translation is CASSLLAAGGHDTQYF.

The V gene is TRBV6-5, the J gene TRBJ2-5; 7 bases are a match to TRBD2. This CDR3 spans 15 amino acids. Per germline, CDR1 MNHEY and CDR2 SVGAGI. V lost 5 bases to trimming and J lost 4 bases; unmatched junction nucleotides: 10. The CDR3 loop reads CASSHSGTTRETQYF. CDR3 DNA sequence: TGTGCCAGCAGTCATTCCGGGACTACACGAGAGACCCAGTACTTC.

The chain combines TRBV12-5 with TRBJ1-2; 8 nucleotides align to TRBD1. Germline V gives CDR1 LGHNT, CDR2 FRNRAP. V trimming: 4 bases; J trimming: 6 bases; junction bases outside the gene matches: 10. The CDR3 runs to 15 residues. The CDR3 nucleotides are TGTGCTAGTGGTTCCCTGCCTCAGGGGGCGAATGGCTACACCTTC. This gives the protein CASGSLPQGANGYTF.

The chain joins TRBV27 to TRBJ1-5; a weak D match, TRBD1 (6 bases). V lost 2 bases and J 0 bases, leaving 8 bases between the germline ends. Germline CDR1 is MNHEY and CDR2 is SMNVEV (reference sequence). This CDR3 has 15 residues. CDR3 in DNA: TGTGCCAGCAGTTTAAACAGGGTTAGCAATCAGCCCCAGCATTTT. Translating gives CASSLNRVSNQPQHF.

This clone has only a few counts. The V and J genes are TRBV14 and TRBJ1-2; D ambiguous. V was cut by 8 bases and J by 1 base, with 20 bases left in between. The length of the CDR3 is 16 residues. The germline gives CDR1 SGHDN, CDR2 FVKESK. CDR3 sequence reads: CASPKGGPRVNYGYTF. In nucleotides, the CDR3 is TGTGCCAGCCCGAAGGGAGGGCCTCGGGTTAACTATGGCTACACCTTC.

The chain has TRBV5-6 and TRBJ1-4; a possible D gene is TRBD1 (6 bases). The CDR3 runs 15 residues. Per germline, CDR1 SGHDT and CDR2 YYEEEE. The V end was cut by 6 bases, the J end by 4 bases, with 16 bases between. CDR3 DNA: TGTGCCAGCACGCTCCGTGGGGGCGGTAATGAAAAACTGTTTTTT. Its protein is CASTLRGGGNEKLFF. The whole variable domain, remainder taken from reference TRBV5-6 and TRBJ1-4, is DAGVTQSPTHLIKTRGQQVTLRCSPKSGHDTVSWYQQALGQGPQFIFQYYEEEERQRGNFPDRFSGHQFPNYSSELNVNALLLGDSALYLCASTLRGGGNEKLFFGSGTQLSVL.

This clone was seen once. The chain recombines TRBV5-1 with TRBJ1-1; TRBD1 aligns across 11 bases. The CDR3 is 16 amino acids. The junction had 5 bases not matched to a gene; V was cut back by 4 bases and J by 0 bases. Germline V gives CDR1 SGHRS, CDR2 YFSETQ. In nucleotides, the CDR3 is TGCGCCAGCAGCGTAGGACAGGGGGCTTTGAACACTGAAGCTTTCTTT. Translation gives CASSVGQGALNTEAFF.

This chain links TRBV5-5 with TRBJ2-5; 11 nucleotides agree with TRBD2. From germline, CDR1 is SGHKS and CDR2 YYEKEE (reference sequence). This CDR3 is 15 amino acids long. V dropped 3 bases and J dropped 3; count of bases not matched to a gene: 4. CDR3 loop: CASSWGTSGKETQYF. Written as DNA, the CDR3 is TGTGCCAGCAGCTGGGGGACTAGCGGAAAAGAGACCCAGTACTTC.

The chain recombines TRBV18 with TRBJ1-2; D is unresolved. CDR1 and CDR2 from the germline V gene are KGHSH and LQKENI. The CDR3 runs to 14 residues. The germline V and J ends were trimmed by 0 bases and 2 bases, with 7 bases remaining between them. The CDR3 here is CASSPPGENYGYTF. The CDR3 DNA sequence: TGTGCCAGCTCACCACCGGGAGAAAACTATGGCTACACCTTC.

The rearrangement uses TRBV4-2 and TRBJ2-5; 14 bases align to TRBD2. Losses at the gene ends were 3 bases for V and 5 bases for J; bases not matched to a gene: 8. This CDR3 has 17 amino acids. CDR1 is LGHNA and CDR2 is YNFKEQ in the germline V gene. CDR3 DNA sequence: TGTGCCAGCAGCCAGACTAGCGGGAGGGGCCTGGGGGAGACCCAGTACTTC. Amino acid sequence: CASSQTSGRGLGETQYF.